Below are 27 T cell receptor beta chains sequenced from a single sample in a study of radiotherapy plus CTLA-4 blockade in lung cancer (dated by TCRdb to between 2017 and 2018). Library construction relied on the immunoSEQ multiplex PCR assay. Imported from immuneACCESS, the table was reduced by TCRdb to in-frame sequences with V and J called. These copies leave out some clones; in studies compared against another copy, an unresolved V gene accounts for under half, and the cause of the remainder is not known. The sample table lists about 13,000 clones, approximately 87% of them with a count of one. The ten largest clones add up to approximately 15% of the sample. The sample here was peripheral blood, taken from a patient treated with radiotherapy plus ipilimumab. The receptors derive from a human donor with non-small cell lung cancer that progressed on radiotherapy plus ipilimumab. Some clones in this sample may be carry-over from other donors' samples.

The chain uses TRBV15 and TRBJ2-5; the match to TRBD1 covers 7 bases. V shed 4 bases, J shed 7 bases, and the junction held 6 bases outside the gene matches. The CDR3 has 13 amino acids. Germline V gene lookup returns CDR1 LNHNV and CDR2 YYDKDF (reference sequence). CDR3 DNA: TGTGCCACCAGCAAGGGGGCGGCGGGGACCCAGTACTTC. Translation gives CATSKGAAGTQYF.

For this clone: Other DNA sequences in the same sample also yield this CDR3. V and J are TRBV7-2 and TRBJ2-4, with 9 bases aligning to TRBD2. Germline CDR1 reads SGHTA; CDR2 reads FQGNSA. The V segment lost 5 bases and the J segment 6 bases; nucleotides outside the gene matches: 11. The CDR3 is 16 amino acids. The DNA of the CDR3 is TGTGCCAGCAGCCCTATAGCGGGGGATTACGGAAACATTCAGTACTTC. Its protein is CASSPIAGDYGNIQYF.

V is TRBV6-1 and J is TRBJ2-7; a possible D gene is TRBD1 (5 bases). The V end lost 6 bases, the J end lost 3 bases, and 12 bases lay between the germline ends. Germline V gene sequence: CDR1 MNHNS, CDR2 SASEGT. This CDR3 has 13 residues. As DNA, the CDR3 is TGTGCCAGCAGGGAGACAGCCTTCTACGAGCAGTACTTC. As protein: CASRETAFYEQYF.

This chain uses TRBV6-1 with TRBJ1-2; TRBD1 agrees at 10 bases. The V gene end was trimmed by 4 bases and the J gene end by 7 bases; junction bases not matched to a gene: 9. This CDR3 comprises 15 residues. Germline-derived CDR1 and CDR2 are MNHNS and SASEGT. The CDR3 nucleotides read TGTGCCAGCAGTGGAATTTCGGACAGGGGGTTTGGCTACACCTTC. Amino acids: CASSGISDRGFGYTF.

The chain has TRBV4-3 and TRBJ2-7, with 8 bases matching TRBD1. The V gene end was trimmed by 1 base and the J gene end by 5 bases; junction bases not matched to a gene: 10. The CDR3 spans 16 residues. Germline assignment: CDR1 LGHNA and CDR2 YSLEER. The chain's CDR3 is CASSQGPDRVTHEQYF. The DNA of the CDR3 is TGCGCCAGCAGCCAAGGGCCGGACAGGGTCACCCACGAGCAGTACTTC.

V is TRBV7-3 and J is TRBJ2-1, with D possibly matching TRBD2 (6 bases). The CDR3 runs 13 residues. From germline, CDR1 is SGHTA and CDR2 FQGTGA. Trimming took 8 bases from V and 9 from J, leaving 17 bases between them. DNA for the CDR3: TGTGCCAGCTCTGTTCGGGGGTGGGGTGAGCAGTTCTTC. Its protein is CASSVRGWGEQFF.

V usage is TRBV29-1 and J usage is TRBJ1-5, with TRBD1 identical over 7 bases. CDR3 length: 13 residues. V dropped 8 bases and J dropped 0; count of bases not matched to a gene: 4. In germline, CDR1 is SQVTM, CDR2 ANQGSEA. CDR3 nucleotide sequence: TGCAGCATTGGGACAGATAGCAATCAGCCCCAGCATTTT. Its protein product is CSIGTDSNQPQHF.

This clone has a single count. The J gene is TRBJ2-3, the V gene TRBV18; D unclear. This CDR3 has 15 residues. Looked up from germline, CDR1 is KGHSH and CDR2 is LQKENI. The ends were cut back, 2 bases at V and 5 bases at J, with 14 bases in the middle. The CDR3 here is CASSPSPGPGDTQYF. DNA of the CDR3: TGTGCCAGCTCACCAAGTCCGGGTCCGGGAGATACGCAGTATTTT. Looking up the rest from reference TRBV18 and TRBJ2-3 gives the full variable domain: NAGVMQNPRHLVRRRGQEARLRCSPMKGHSHVYWYRQLPEEGLKFMVYLQKENIIDESGMPKERFSAEFPKEGPSILRIQQVVRGDSAAYFCASSPSPGPGDTQYFGPGTRLTVL.

This chain connects TRBV15 to TRBJ2-1; 8 bases fit TRBD1. CDR1 is LNHNV and CDR2 is YYDKDF in the germline V gene (reference sequence). The CDR3 covers 13 residues. The V segment lost 6 bases and the J segment 10 bases; nucleotides outside the gene matches: 8. The CDR3 sequence is CATSKQGTGEQFF. CDR3 nucleotide sequence: TGTGCCACCAGTAAACAGGGGACAGGCGAGCAGTTCTTC.

The V and J genes are TRBV11-2 and TRBJ2-6, with 9 bases matching TRBD1. Germline V gene data show CDR1 as SGHAT and CDR2 as FQNNGV. Losses at the gene ends were 5 bases for V and 0 bases for J; bases not matched to a gene: 5. The CDR3 contains 17 residues. CDR3 region: CASSQQGALSGANVLTF. CDR3 DNA: TGTGCCAGCAGCCAACAGGGGGCCCTCTCTGGGGCCAACGTCCTGACTTTC. The variable domain in full, completed from reference TRBV11-2 and TRBJ2-6, reads EAGVAQSPRYKIIEKRQSVAFWCNPISGHATLYWYQQILGQGPKLLIQFQNNGVVDDSQLPKDRFSAERLKGVDSTLKIQPAKLEDSAVYLCASSQQGALSGANVLTFGAGSRLTVL.

J is TRBJ1-6 and V is TRBV9, with TRBD1 matching over 10 bases. The germline CDR1 and CDR2 sequences are SGDLS and YYNGEE. The CDR3 sequence is 16 residues long. With 3 bases clipped from V and 9 bases from J, the junction kept 9 bases outside the gene matches. Written as DNA, the CDR3 is TGTGCCAGCAGCGACATTCCGGGACAGGGGACTTCACCCCTCCACTTT. Translating gives CASSDIPGQGTSPLHF.

The CDR3 sequence is CASSPDRSTTDTQYF. In DNA form, the CDR3 reads TGTGCCAGCAGTCCCGACAGGTCTACCACAGATACGCAGTATTTT. V and J are TRBV28 and TRBJ2-3, with a weak D call TRBD1 (6 bases). Deletions cut 5 bases from V and 2 bases from J, with 14 bases between. This CDR3 is 15 amino acids long. In germline, CDR1 is MDHEN, CDR2 SYDVKM.

This chain joins TRBV7-2 and TRBJ2-2; D might be TRBD2 (5 bases). The CDR3 is 14 amino acids. The germline CDR1 and CDR2 sequences are SGHTA and FQGNSA. V lost 2 bases and J 6 bases, leaving 10 bases between the germline ends. CDR3 loop: CASSLNSDPGELFF. CDR3 DNA sequence: TGTGCCAGCAGCTTAAATAGCGATCCCGGGGAGCTGTTTTTT.

This clone was seen only a few times. The J gene is TRBJ2-1, the V gene TRBV11-2, with TRBD2 identical over 11 bases. The CDR3 runs to 15 residues. Trimming removed 3 bases from V and 6 bases from J; junction bases left unmatched: 4. Germline V gene sequence: CDR1 SGHAT, CDR2 FQNNGV. In DNA, the CDR3 is TGTGCCAGCAGCTTCTCGCTAGCGGGGGGCAATGAGCAGTTCTTC. Its translation: CASSFSLAGGNEQFF.

The CDR3 region is CASTGSYNEQFF. DNA of the CDR3: TGTGCCAGCACGGGGTCCTACAATGAGCAGTTCTTC. This chain joins TRBV28 and TRBJ2-1; possible D gene TRBD2, 5 bases. Looked up from germline, CDR1 is MDHEN and CDR2 is SYDVKM. This CDR3 contains 12 residues. Trimming removed 7 bases at V and 1 base at J, with 5 bases between.

The chain uses TRBV6-5 and TRBJ2-1; a weak D match, TRBD2 (6 bases). CDR1 is MNHEY and CDR2 is SVGAGI in the germline V gene. Trimming stripped 2 bases from V and 5 bases from J, with 13 bases between. The CDR3 loop spans 15 amino acids. The CDR3 nucleotides are TGTGCCAGCAGTTACGGGCTAGCGCTTAACAATGAGCAGTTCTTC. Translation gives CASSYGLALNNEQFF.

Only a few counts were recorded for this clone. The chain joins TRBV19 to TRBJ2-2; 8 nucleotides align to TRBD2. Germline assignment: CDR1 LNHDA and CDR2 SQIVND (reference sequence). The length of the CDR3 is 15 residues. V trimming: 1 base; J trimming: 5 bases; junction bases outside the gene matches: 3. CDR3 sequence: CASSIGGRSTGELFF. The CDR3 nucleotides are TGTGCCAGTAGTATAGGCGGGAGGAGTACCGGGGAGCTGTTTTTT.

The genes are TRBV7-2 and TRBJ2-7; TRBD2 might be the D (5 bases). V lost 4 bases and J lost 0, with 10 bases in between. In germline, CDR1 is SGHTA, CDR2 FQGNSA. The CDR3 totals 14 residues. The CDR3 loop reads CASSSSLGSYEQYF. The CDR3 DNA reads TGTGCCAGCAGCTCTAGCCTCGGCTCCTACGAGCAGTACTTC. Filled out from reference TRBV7-2 and TRBJ2-7, the complete variable domain reads GAGVSQSPSNKVTEKGKDVELRCDPISGHTALYWYRQSLGQGLEFLIYFQGNSAPDKSGLPSDRFSAERTGGSVSTLTIQRTQQEDSAVYLCASSSSLGSYEQYFGPGTRLTVT.

V gene TRBV23-1 combines with J gene TRBJ2-7, with a tentative D call TRBD2 (7 bases). TRBV23-1 falls under the ORF class, with uncertain function. This CDR3 region has 13 residues. Trimming shortened V by 9 bases and J by 7 bases, and 19 bases separated the two germline ends. The CDR3 sequence is CARGGGPGREQYF. CDR3 coding DNA: TGCGCCAGGGGAGGGGGTCCGGGTCGAGAGCAGTACTTC.

The rearrangement joins TRBV5-1 to TRBJ2-3; D is perhaps TRBD2 (6 bases). V was shortened by 1 base and J by 4 bases, with 13 bases between the two germline ends. Germline lookup yields CDR1 SGHRS and CDR2 YFSETQ. The CDR3 is 15 amino acids. CDR3 residues: CASSLFRSGADTQYF. The CDR3 coding sequence is TGCGCCAGCAGCTTGTTCAGGTCGGGGGCAGATACGCAGTATTTT.

V is TRBV6-1 and J is TRBJ1-1; D might be TRBD1 (6 bases). This CDR3 is built from 14 residues. V shed 2 bases and J shed 6 bases, with 13 bases lying between them. Germline V CDR1 and CDR2: MNHNS, SASEGT. CDR3 in amino acids: CASSEWFQGPEAFF. The CDR3 DNA sequence: TGTGCCAGCAGTGAATGGTTTCAGGGGCCTGAAGCTTTCTTT.

The chain has TRBV14 and TRBJ2-7, with D possibly matching TRBD1 (6 bases). Germline lookup yields CDR1 SGHDN and CDR2 FVKESK. The CDR3 sequence is 14 residues long. V was shortened by 0 bases and J by 6 bases, with 12 bases between the two germline ends. CDR3 sequence (DNA): TGTGCCAGCAGCCAAGACCCCGACAGGCCCGAGCAGTACTTC. Translated: CASSQDPDRPEQYF.

This chain links TRBV6-6 with TRBJ1-4; maybe TRBD1 (6 bases). Germline V gene lookup returns CDR1 MNHNY and CDR2 SVGAGI (reference sequence). V shed 5 bases and J shed 4 bases, with 11 bases lying between them. This CDR3 has 14 residues. The CDR3 DNA reads as TGTGCCAGCAGTCGACAGGACCTTAATGAAAAACTGTTTTTT. Amino acid sequence: CASSRQDLNEKLFF.

The CDR3 loop reads CASSLGTSGLYQETQYF. The CDR3 nucleotides are TGTGCCAGCAGCTTAGGTACTAGCGGTCTGTACCAAGAGACCCAGTACTTC. The chain recombines TRBV7-8 with TRBJ2-5, with 8 positions matching TRBD2. The length of the CDR3 is 17 residues. Germline loops: CDR1 SGHVS, CDR2 FQNEAQ. With 1 base clipped from V and 0 bases from J, the junction kept 7 bases outside the gene matches.

The chain joins TRBV19 to TRBJ2-7, with D maybe TRBD1 (5 bases). The germline V gene has CDR1 LNHDA and CDR2 SQIVND (reference sequence). This CDR3 has 18 amino acids. V was trimmed by 4 bases and J by 4 bases, leaving 26 bases between them. In DNA form, the CDR3 reads TGTGCCAGTAGTACGCATTATACCAACCGACAGAAAAGATACGAGCAGTACTTC. This sequence encodes CASSTHYTNRQKRYEQYF.

This chain uses TRBV28 with TRBJ1-5; D is possibly TRBD1 (5 bases). V lost 4 bases to trimming and J lost 5 bases, with 12 bases between them. Germline CDR1 and CDR2: MDHEN and SYDVKM. The CDR3 spans 14 residues. Written as DNA, the CDR3 is TGTGCCAGCAGTTCCGCGGGGGAGGATCAGCCCCAGCATTTT. Translated, it gives CASSSAGEDQPQHF.

This clone turned up a few times. This chain uses TRBV5-1 with TRBJ2-3; 7 bases map to TRBD2. J gave up 4 bases and V 1 base, and 6 bases lay outside the gene matches. The CDR3 loop spans 15 amino acids. Germline CDR1 reads SGHRS; CDR2 reads YFSETQ. CDR3 nucleotides: TGCGCCAGCAGCTTGAACGGGGGGTGGGCAGATACGCAGTATTTT. This codes for CASSLNGGWADTQYF.